These 24 T cell receptor beta chains were all obtained from the same sample, sequenced in a study of siplizumab effects on memory and regulatory T cells. The table came from immunoSEQ multiplex PCR; TCRdb's copy has only in-frame clones and leaves some out. The profile shows about 66,000 clones, 96% of them singletons. Sequenced material: naive CD8+ T cells sorted from blood. These receptors were collected from a human donor in good health.

V usage is TRBV10-2 and J usage is TRBJ2-1, with 9 bases lining up with TRBD2. V dropped 9 bases and J dropped 7; count of bases not matched to a gene: 7. The CDR3 extends over 13 amino acids. Germline loops: CDR1 WSHSY, CDR2 SAAADI. For the CDR3, the DNA is TGCGCCAGTGAGAGCGGGGGGTGGAATGAGCAGTTCTTC. Translating it yields CASESGGWNEQFF.

The chain recombines TRBV7-2 with TRBJ1-1; D ambiguous. CDR1 SGHTA and CDR2 FQGNSA come from the germline V gene. V was pared by 3 bases and J by 0 bases, with 2 bases between. The CDR3 covers 12 residues. The CDR3 DNA reads TGTGCCAGCAGCTTTTTGAACACTGAAGCTTTCTTT. Its translation is CASSFLNTEAFF.

The genes are TRBV27 and TRBJ1-2; 8 positions match TRBD1. V trimming: 3 bases; J trimming: 5 bases; junction bases outside the gene matches: 2. The CDR3 runs to 13 residues. The germline gives CDR1 MNHEY, CDR2 SMNVEV (reference sequence). CDR3 loop: CASSFQGAYGYTF. DNA of the CDR3: TGTGCCAGCAGTTTTCAGGGGGCATATGGCTACACCTTC.

CDR3 residues: CASSGGDSPYF. The CDR3, as DNA: TGTGCCAGCAGCGGTGGGGACAGTCCGTACTTC. This chain uses TRBV7-2 with TRBJ2-4; 7 bases match TRBD1. This CDR3 region has 11 residues. J lost 15 bases, V lost 5 bases, and 7 bases had no gene match. Germline loops: CDR1 SGHTA, CDR2 FQGNSA.

The chain uses TRBV11-2 and TRBJ2-3; D possibly corresponds to TRBD1 (6 bases). This CDR3 comprises 14 residues. V was trimmed by 5 bases and J by 6 bases, leaving 15 bases between them. Germline CDR1 SGHAT, CDR2 FQNNGV. Here the CDR3 DNA reads TGTGCCAGCAGCGATAGACAGGTCACGGATACGCAGTATTTT. This sequence encodes CASSDRQVTDTQYF.

This chain joins TRBV6-5 and TRBJ2-2; TRBD1 might be the D (5 bases). Germline CDR1 MNHEY, CDR2 SVGAGI. This CDR3 is built from 13 residues. Between the trimmed V and J ends, which lost 0 bases and 6 bases, there was a span of 5 bases. The CDR3 reads CASSYSTAGELFF. The DNA of the CDR3 is TGTGCCAGCAGTTACTCGACAGCCGGGGAGCTGTTTTTT.

In its sample, this clone was seen a few times. The chain recombines TRBV2 with TRBJ2-2; TRBD2 aligns across 15 bases. Germline assignment: CDR1 SNHLY and CDR2 FYNNEI. The CDR3 runs to 17 residues. V gave up 6 bases and J gave up 7 bases; unmatched junction bases: 9. In nucleotides, the CDR3 is TGTGCCAGCAGCCGAGGACTAGCGGGGGGGCCTGGCGGGGAGCTGTTTTTT. Translated: CASSRGLAGGPGGELFF.

The gene calls are TRBV6-1 and TRBJ2-1; no clear D gene. CDR3 length: 11 amino acids. V dropped 8 bases and J dropped 5 bases, with 7 bases sitting between them. The germline CDR1 and CDR2 sequences are MNHNS and SASEGT. The CDR3 region has the DNA TGTGCCAGCGAAGAACACAATGAGCAGTTCTTC. Amino acid sequence: CASEEHNEQFF.

The V gene is TRBV16, the J gene TRBJ1-2; D gene unclear. The CDR3 is 15 amino acids. Trimming took off 4 bases at V and 5 bases at J, with 17 bases between the two ends. Germline V gene data show CDR1 as KGHSY and CDR2 as FQNENV. In nucleotides, the CDR3 is TGTGCCAGCAGCCCACCCCTACAGCTCATATATGGCTACACCTTC. Its protein is CASSPPLQLIYGYTF.

V gene TRBV30 combines with J gene TRBJ2-4; D remains unclear. V was trimmed by 3 bases and J by 2 bases, leaving 11 bases between them. The CDR3 has 14 residues. Looked up from germline, CDR1 is GTSNPN and CDR2 is SVGIG (reference sequence). The CDR3 sequence is CAWSNEWPKNIQYF. Here the CDR3 DNA reads TGTGCCTGGAGCAACGAGTGGCCCAAAAACATTCAGTACTTC.

The rearrangement links TRBV5-1 to TRBJ2-3, with TRBD2 matching 7 bases. This CDR3 comprises 15 residues. The V gene's germline CDR1 is SGHRS and CDR2 YFSETQ. Trimming took 0 bases from V and 2 from J; bases not matched to a gene: 3. As DNA, the CDR3 is TGCGCCAGCAGCTTGGGACTAGCCACCACAGATACGCAGTATTTT. Its translation is CASSLGLATTDTQYF.

The chain is built from TRBV15 and TRBJ2-5; D perhaps matches TRBD2 (6 bases). Per the germline V gene, CDR1 is LNHNV and CDR2 is YYDKDF (reference sequence). V lost 5 bases and J 5 bases, leaving 12 bases between the germline ends. This CDR3 region has 13 residues. Here the CDR3 reads CATSSRLDETQYF. CDR3 bases: TGTGCCACCAGCTCCCGACTAGACGAGACCCAGTACTTC. The full variable domain, rest sourced from reference TRBV15 and TRBJ2-5, is DAMVIQNPRYQVTQFGKPVTLSCSQTLNHNVMYWYQQKSSQAPKLLFHYYDKDFNNEADTPDNFQSRRPNTSFCFLDIRSPGLGDTAMYLCATSSRLDETQYFGPGTRLLVL.

The chain combines TRBV28 with TRBJ2-3; TRBD2 matches at 7 bases. Looked up from germline, CDR1 is MDHEN and CDR2 is SYDVKM. This CDR3 contains 17 residues. V lost 2 bases, J lost 5 bases, and 13 bases stayed unmatched. CDR3: CASSLAGTTGPGDTQYF. The CDR3 DNA reads as TGTGCCAGCAGTTTAGCCGGGACTACCGGTCCGGGAGATACGCAGTATTTT.

The V call is TRBV4-2, the J call TRBJ2-3; unclear D gene. The CDR3 runs 12 residues. The germline gives CDR1 LGHNA, CDR2 YNFKEQ. Trimming left V 4 bases short and J 2 bases short, with 4 bases between. The CDR3, as DNA: TGTGCCAGCAGCCCCGACACAGATACGCAGTATTTT. The encoded protein is CASSPDTDTQYF.

The CDR3 sequence is CASSSQGAGQSYEQYF. In DNA form, the CDR3 reads TGTGCCAGCAGCTCCCAGGGGGCAGGACAATCCTACGAGCAGTACTTC. V is TRBV7-6 and J is TRBJ2-7; 8 positions agree with TRBD1. Germline trimming cut 4 bases from V and 1 base from J; bases unmatched to any gene: 9. Germline V gene sequence: CDR1 SGHVS, CDR2 FNYEAQ. The CDR3 is 16 amino acids.

J is TRBJ2-7 and V is TRBV10-2, with unresolved D. Between the trimmed V and J ends, which lost 2 bases and 2 bases, there was a span of 10 bases. The CDR3 length is 14 residues. Germline V gene lookup returns CDR1 WSHSY and CDR2 SAAADI. The CDR3 sequence is CASSEDLRAYEQYF. The CDR3 DNA sequence: TGCGCCAGCAGTGAGGACCTTAGGGCCTACGAGCAGTACTTC.

The genes are TRBV5-5 and TRBJ2-1; 10 nucleotides agree with TRBD2. From germline, CDR1 is SGHKS and CDR2 YYEKEE (reference sequence). The V segment lost 0 bases and the J segment 5 bases; nucleotides outside the gene matches: 5. The CDR3 is made up of 16 amino acids. The CDR3 DNA is TGTGCCAGCAGCTTGGCGGGACTAGCGTATGACAATGAGCAGTTCTTC. Protein: CASSLAGLAYDNEQFF.

This clone was counted once. The rearrangement links TRBV5-6 to TRBJ2-3; tentative D call: TRBD1 (8 bases). Germline V gives CDR1 SGHDT, CDR2 YYEEEE. Trimming removed 2 bases from V and 13 bases from J, with 14 bases in between. The CDR3 has 12 amino acids. For the CDR3, the DNA is TGTGCCAGCAGCTTACAGGGGGGGCCTAAGTATTTT. Its translation: CASSLQGGPKYF.

The V call is TRBV9, the J call TRBJ2-1, with D hard to call. This CDR3 has 13 amino acids. Germline CDR1 and CDR2: SGDLS and YYNGEE. Trimming left V 0 bases short and J 8 bases short, with 9 bases between. The CDR3 DNA sequence: TGTGCCAGCAGCGTAGGGGGTATCGATGAGCAGTTCTTC. Amino acid sequence: CASSVGGIDEQFF.

The chain is built from TRBV19 and TRBJ1-1; D not resolved. CDR1 is LNHDA, CDR2 SQIVND, per germline (reference sequence). Deletions cut 1 base from V and 5 bases from J, with 8 bases between. There are 13 residues in the CDR3. CDR3 sequence: CASSIGFGTEAFF. In DNA, the CDR3 is TGTGCCAGTAGTATAGGGTTTGGGACTGAAGCTTTCTTT.

The chain is built from TRBV30 and TRBJ1-1, with D perhaps matching TRBD1 (5 bases). The CDR3 totals 13 residues. V lost 1 base to trimming and J lost 5 bases, with 11 bases between them. Germline V gives CDR1 GTSNPN, CDR2 SVGIG (reference sequence). CDR3 DNA: TGTGCCTGGAGTGAACTCTGGGGGACTGAAGCTTTCTTT. Its translation: CAWSELWGTEAFF.

The genes are TRBV9 and TRBJ2-7; tentatively, D is TRBD1 (7 bases). V shed 3 bases and J shed 3 bases, with 10 bases lying between them. The CDR3 covers 13 residues. Germline-derived CDR1 and CDR2 are SGDLS and YYNGEE. In DNA form, the CDR3 reads TGTGCCAGCAGCGGCGGGACAGACTACGAGCAGTACTTC. Amino acids: CASSGGTDYEQYF.

This chain uses TRBV9 with TRBJ2-5, with 9 bases aligning to TRBD1. The CDR3 is 15 amino acids. The V gene end was trimmed by 5 bases and the J gene end by 4 bases; junction bases not matched to a gene: 9. Germline V gene sequence: CDR1 SGDLS, CDR2 YYNGEE. Here the CDR3 reads CASRQGASSGETQYF. The CDR3 bases are TGTGCCAGCAGACAGGGGGCTTCATCGGGAGAGACCCAGTACTTC.

The chain recombines TRBV2 with TRBJ1-2; weak D call: TRBD1 (5 bases). V lost 0 bases and J 8 bases, leaving 16 bases between the germline ends. Per germline, CDR1 SNHLY and CDR2 FYNNEI. The CDR3 is made up of 15 amino acids. CDR3 DNA sequence: TGTGCCAGCAGTGAAGCTCGGGACTTGGGTTGGGGCTACACCTTC. Amino acid sequence: CASSEARDLGWGYTF.